This TCR beta chain was recovered during a study of cytomegalovirus exposure and HLA in healthy donors. PCR primers comprised 60 Vbeta and 13 Jbeta primers. Produced via immunoSEQ multiplex PCR; TCRdb's table is partial and in-frame only. This repertoire shows 150,000 to 180,000 clones, roughly 81% found once; its top ten account for 2% to 2.5%. V lost 6 bases to trimming and J lost 1 base, with 10 bases between them. The germline gives CDR1 MNHEY, CDR2 SVGAGI. This CDR3 is 15 amino acids long. The source material was PBMCs. This sequence joins TRBV6-5 and TRBJ1-6; possibly TRBD1 for D (6 bases). This clonotype was obtained from a woman younger than 35 in good health and CMV-seronegative. The CDR3 region has the DNA TGTGCCAGCAGATTACAGGGATCCTATAATTCACCCCTCCACTTT. This gives the protein CASRLQGSYNSPLHF.